This T cell receptor beta chain was identified in a study of T cell changes during pregnancy in multiple sclerosis. Measured with immunoSEQ multiplex PCR; TCRdb has only the in-frame clones, and not every one. This sample has approximately 83,000 clones, with 94% found just once. CDR1 and CDR2 (germline): SGHNT, YYREEE (reference sequence). V shed 4 bases and J 3 bases; nucleotides not matched to a gene: 3. The CDR3 spans 15 residues. This sequence originates from a female donor with multiple sclerosis, enrolled in a pregnancy study. This sample comprised peripheral blood, obtained in the third trimester of pregnancy. The rearrangement uses TRBV5-4 and TRBJ2-2; TRBD2 matches at 10 bases. CDR3 sequence (DNA): TGTGCCAGCAGCGTTAGCGGGAGGCACACCGGGGAGCTGTTTTTT. This sequence encodes CASSVSGRHTGELFF.